Following are 4 T cell receptor beta chains from one sample sequenced in a study of T-cell memory formation after mild COVID-19. TCRdb reprocessed the 5' RACE reads with MiXCR, giving one entry per CDR3 protein. Of roughly 580,000 distinct CDR3 sequences in the sample, more than 15% are singletons; the top ten hold about 11%. The sequencing input was PBMCs or a T cell subset sorted from them (not recorded which). The source is an adult woman who had mild COVID-19 (a few samples of this study predate the infection). Cell type and time point are not known.

This clonotype was picked up a small number of times. This chain joins TRBV6-1 and TRBJ1-5; D is perhaps TRBD1 (6 bases). V lost 6 bases to trimming and J lost 5 bases, with 23 bases between them. This CDR3 has 17 residues. Germline values: CDR1 MNHNS, CDR2 SASEGT. The CDR3 region is CASSGIGGGRGYQPQHF. DNA of the CDR3: TGTGCCAGCAGCGGTATTGGGGGCGGGAGAGGGTATCAGCCCCAGCATTTT.

The rearrangement joins TRBV11-3 to TRBJ2-5, with D hard to call. CDR1 is SGHNT and CDR2 is YENEEA in the germline V gene. CDR3 length: 13 amino acids. Between the trimmed V and J ends, which lost 5 bases and 1 base, there was a span of 8 bases. The DNA for the CDR3 is TGTGCCAGCAGCAAGGACCTCCAAGAGACCCAGTACTTC. Its translation: CASSKDLQETQYF.

CDR3 sequence: CASSYSIGGGNEQYF. CDR3 coding DNA: TGTGCCAGCAGTTACTCGATAGGAGGGGGCAACGAGCAGTACTTC. The rearrangement joins TRBV6-6 to TRBJ2-7, with D possibly matching TRBD1 (7 bases). The length of the CDR3 is 15 residues. Germline assignment: CDR1 MNHNY and CDR2 SVGAGI (reference sequence). The germline V and J ends were trimmed by 0 bases and 5 bases, with 14 bases remaining between them.

The chain's CDR3 is CASSLVPGGQPQHF. The CDR3 DNA reads as TGTGCCAGCAGTTTAGTGCCAGGGGGTCAGCCCCAGCATTTT. V usage is TRBV27 and J usage is TRBJ1-5; 7 bases match TRBD1. With 2 bases clipped from V and 6 bases from J, the junction kept 4 bases outside the gene matches. Germline CDR1 and CDR2: MNHEY and SMNVEV (reference sequence). There are 14 residues in the CDR3.